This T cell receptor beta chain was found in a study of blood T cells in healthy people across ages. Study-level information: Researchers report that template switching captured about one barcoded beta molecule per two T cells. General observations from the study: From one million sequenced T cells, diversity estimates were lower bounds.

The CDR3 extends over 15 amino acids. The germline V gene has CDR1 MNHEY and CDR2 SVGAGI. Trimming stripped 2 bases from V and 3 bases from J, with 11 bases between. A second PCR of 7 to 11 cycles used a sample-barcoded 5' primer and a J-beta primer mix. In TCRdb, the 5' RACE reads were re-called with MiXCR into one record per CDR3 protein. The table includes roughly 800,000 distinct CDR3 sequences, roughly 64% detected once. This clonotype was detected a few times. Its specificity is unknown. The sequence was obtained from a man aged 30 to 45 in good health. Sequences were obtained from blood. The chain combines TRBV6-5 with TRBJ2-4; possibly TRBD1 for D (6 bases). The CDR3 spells CASSYGGSGKNIQYF. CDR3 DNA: TGTGCCAGCAGTTACGGGGGCTCTGGCAAAAACATTCAGTACTTC.